A single sample is the source of the 20 T cell receptor beta chains below, sequenced in a study of monozygotic twins with inflammatory bowel disease. One entry per CDR3 protein, without DNA, is what TCRdb gives after re-calling the 5' RACE reads. In total, the table holds 350,000 to 400,000 distinct CDR3 sequences. The specimen sequenced was blood. The receptors were gathered from a human donor with ulcerative colitis or Crohn's disease, or a healthy co-twin of an affected twin (not recorded which).

This chain uses TRBV7-2 with TRBJ2-2; TCRdb proposes TRBD1, but this gene call is untestable without DNA. Germline V CDR1 and CDR2: SGHTA, FQGNSA. The CDR3 totals 16 residues. The CDR3 protein is CASSFLGTGGGGELFF.

This chain links TRBV2 with TRBJ2-1; TCRdb lists TRBD2, though no DNA is available to test this call. CDR1 is SNHLY, CDR2 FYNNEI, per germline. The length of the CDR3 is 15 residues. The chain's CDR3 is CASRRTSGGADEQFF. Drawing the rest from reference TRBV2 and TRBJ2-1, the complete variable domain is EPEVTQTPSHQVTQMGQEVILRCVPISNHLYFYWYRQILGQKVEFLVSFYNNEISEKSEIFDDQFSVERPDGSNFTLKIRSTKLEDSAMYFCASRRTSGGADEQFFGPGTRLTVL.

CDR3 sequence reads: CASSPRGTSGTSYNEQFF. The chain couples TRBV5-4 to TRBJ2-1; TCRdb proposes TRBD2, but this gene call is untestable without DNA. Germline V gives CDR1 SGHNT, CDR2 YYREEE (reference sequence). CDR3 length: 18 amino acids.

This rearrangement joins TRBV5-5 to TRBJ2-1; without DNA, the TCRdb call of TRBD2 cannot be checked. Germline V gene lookup returns CDR1 SGHKS and CDR2 YYEKEE (reference sequence). The CDR3 consists of 13 residues. Here the CDR3 reads CASSLSPPARQFF. Full variable domain (rest looked up from reference TRBV5-5 and TRBJ2-1): DAGVTQSPTHLIKTRGQQVTLRCSPISGHKSVSWYQQVLGQGPQFIFQYYEKEERGRGNFPDRFSARQFPNYSSELNVNALLLGDSALYLCASSLSPPARQFFGPGTRLTVL.

The chain employs TRBV9 and TRBJ2-7; TCRdb's D gene call, TRBD1, goes unchecked for lack of DNA. The CDR3 contains 15 residues. Germline V gives CDR1 SGDLS, CDR2 YYNGEE. The CDR3 here is CASSVDPGVDYEQYF.

J is TRBJ2-1 and V is TRBV12-3 or TRBV12-4; TCRdb proposes TRBD2, but this gene call is untestable without DNA. The CDR3 runs 13 residues. Here the CDR3 reads CASSLAAGGEQFF.

The chain recombines TRBV7-2 with TRBJ1-4; the D call of TRBD1 rests on TCRdb alone, since no DNA is present to check it. The CDR3 is 13 residues long. Germline values: CDR1 SGHTA, CDR2 FQGNSA. The CDR3 loop reads CASSSATGWWLFF.

This chain joins TRBV24-1 and TRBJ2-6. Germline V gene sequence: CDR1 KGHDR, CDR2 SFDVKD. The CDR3 spans 16 residues. The chain's CDR3 is CATSDNIPPGANVLTF.

This chain links TRBV29-1 with TRBJ1-2; there is no DNA to check the TCRdb D call of TRBD1. The CDR3 spans 13 residues. Germline V gene data show CDR1 as SQVTM and CDR2 as ANQGSEA. The CDR3 region is CSVATGQNYGYTF.

V and J are TRBV4-1 and TRBJ2-5; TCRdb's assignment of TRBD1 cannot be checked, as there is no DNA. Germline V gene sequence: CDR1 MGHRA, CDR2 YSYEKL. The CDR3 spans 19 residues. CDR3 sequence reads: CASSQQWFGAPTFQETQYF.

The chain combines TRBV18 with TRBJ1-2. The CDR3 spans 13 residues. Germline-derived CDR1 and CDR2 are KGHSH and LQKENI. The CDR3 sequence: CASSRDSNYGYTF.

The J gene is TRBJ2-7, the V gene TRBV20-1; TCRdb selects TRBD2, and the lack of DNA leaves this call unchecked. The CDR3 loop spans 13 amino acids. Germline assignment: CDR1 DFQATT and CDR2 SNEGSKA (reference sequence). CDR3 sequence reads: CSAREPLPYEQYF.

The chain has TRBV7-2 and TRBJ2-7; the TCRdb call, TRBD1, lacks DNA for checking. Germline CDR1 SGHTA, CDR2 FQGNSA. The CDR3 covers 13 residues. The CDR3 region is CASSFSGSGEQYF. The entire variable domain, with the rest obtained from reference TRBV7-2 and TRBJ2-7, is as follows: GAGVSQSPSNKVTEKGKDVELRCDPISGHTALYWYRQSLGQGLEFLIYFQGNSAPDKSGLPSDRFSAERTGGSVSTLTIQRTQQEDSAVYLCASSFSGSGEQYFGPGTRLTVT.

The V call is TRBV4-2, the J call TRBJ1-2; TCRdb returns TRBD1, unconfirmable since there is no DNA. The germline gives CDR1 LGHNA, CDR2 YNFKEQ. The CDR3 length is 15 residues. The CDR3 spells CASSQDQGMRYGYTF.

The rearrangement joins TRBV7-9 to TRBJ1-1. The CDR3 length is 14 residues. CDR1 is SEHNR and CDR2 is FQNEAQ in the germline V gene (reference sequence). This CDR3 is CASRPRVSDTEAFF.

J is TRBJ2-1 and V is TRBV5-6; TCRdb's assignment of TRBD2 cannot be checked, as there is no DNA. The CDR3 is 16 residues long. The germline gives CDR1 SGHDT, CDR2 YYEEEE. CDR3: CASSLALAGERREQFF.

V usage is TRBV6-1 and J usage is TRBJ1-5; TCRdb lists TRBD1, though no DNA is available to test this call. CDR3 length equals 16 residues. Germline loops: CDR1 MNHNS, CDR2 SASEGT. The CDR3 sequence: CASSEEGGKGHHPQHF.

The CDR3 loop is CASSLGAVSTDTQYF. V gene TRBV7-2 combines with J gene TRBJ2-3. Germline V gene lookup returns CDR1 SGHTA and CDR2 FQGNSA. The CDR3 consists of 15 residues.

V usage is TRBV11-1 and J usage is TRBJ1-2; TCRdb returns TRBD1, unconfirmable since there is no DNA. The CDR3 sequence is 14 residues long. Germline V CDR1 and CDR2: SGHAT, FQDESV (reference sequence). The CDR3 region is CASSLAQEVYGYTF.

The gene calls are TRBV19 and TRBJ2-6; with no DNA, the TCRdb D assignment of TRBD1 cannot be verified. Per the germline V gene, CDR1 is LNHDA and CDR2 is SQIVND (reference sequence). The CDR3 has 17 amino acids. The CDR3 spells CASSLPPGSSGANVLTF.